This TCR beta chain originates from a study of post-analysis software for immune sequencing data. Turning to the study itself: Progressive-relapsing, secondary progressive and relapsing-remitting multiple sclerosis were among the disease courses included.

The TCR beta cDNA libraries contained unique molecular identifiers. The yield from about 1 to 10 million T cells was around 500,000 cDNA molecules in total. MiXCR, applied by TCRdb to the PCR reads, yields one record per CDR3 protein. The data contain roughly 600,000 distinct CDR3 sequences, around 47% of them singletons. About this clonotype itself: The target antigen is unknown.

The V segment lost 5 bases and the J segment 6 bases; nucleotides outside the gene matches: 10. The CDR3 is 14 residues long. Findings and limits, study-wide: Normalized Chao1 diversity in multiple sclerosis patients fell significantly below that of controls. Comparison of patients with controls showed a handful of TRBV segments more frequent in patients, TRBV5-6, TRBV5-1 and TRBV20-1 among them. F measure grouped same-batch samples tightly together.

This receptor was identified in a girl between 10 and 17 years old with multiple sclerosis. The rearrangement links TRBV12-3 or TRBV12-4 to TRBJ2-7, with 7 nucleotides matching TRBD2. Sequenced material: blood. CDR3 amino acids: CASSLRDYLSEQYF. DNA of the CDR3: TGTGCCAGCAGTCTTAGGGACTACTTGAGCGAGCAGTACTTC.